Listed here are 13 T cell receptor beta chains from one sample, sequenced in a study of regulatory T cells in long-lasting Graves disease. Time point here: newly diagnosed GD, antithyroid drugs for less than 3 months. TCR sequences were obtained from RNA taken from PBMCs. Library construction for TCR beta used iRepertoire HTBI primers and Arm-PCR of CDR3 regions. TCRdb called the multiplex PCR reads again in MiXCR, with one record for every CDR3 protein. This table has some 250,000 distinct CDR3 sequences, 20% to 25% appearing once. This specimen consisted of peripheral blood mononuclear cells (PBMCs), obtained at new diagnosis, from a patient treated with antithyroid drugs. The origin of the receptors is a female donor with Graves disease.

This clonotype was seen ten or more times. The chain combines TRBV15 with TRBJ2-7; tentative D call: TRBD1 (6 bases). This CDR3 has 13 residues. V lost 6 bases and J 2 bases, leaving 11 bases between the germline ends. Germline V gene sequence: CDR1 LNHNV, CDR2 YYDKDF (reference sequence). For the CDR3, the DNA is TGTGCCACCAGGGACAGCCCCGCCTACGAGCAGTACTTC. Translating gives CATRDSPAYEQYF.

In its sample, this clonotype was seen many times. The chain is built from TRBV2 and TRBJ2-3; maybe TRBD1 (6 bases). Germline assignment: CDR1 SNHLY and CDR2 FYNNEI. The CDR3 is 13 residues long. The V end was cut by 6 bases, the J end by 6 bases, with 13 bases between. This chain's CDR3 is CASSRGHGDTQYF. The CDR3 DNA follows: TGTGCCAGCAGCAGGGGTCATGGGGATACGCAGTATTTT.

This clonotype was detected ten times or more. J is TRBJ2-7 and V is TRBV11-2; 8 positions match TRBD1. Germline CDR1 reads SGHAT; CDR2 reads FQNNGV. The CDR3 runs to 15 residues. V lost 1 base and J lost 5; bases outside the gene matches: 7. CDR3 nucleotides: TGTGCCAGCAGCTTAGTCAGGACAGGGAATAACGAGCAGTACTTC. This sequence encodes CASSLVRTGNNEQYF.

Ten or more counts support this clonotype. The chain has TRBV20-1 and TRBJ2-2; D gene ambiguous. The CDR3 spans 16 residues. Germline V gene data show CDR1 as DFQATT and CDR2 as SNEGSKA (reference sequence). The V and J ends lost 0 bases and 0 bases respectively, with 11 bases between them. The CDR3 nucleotides read TGCAGTGCTAGAGATCGACAATCGGCGAACACCGGGGAGCTGTTTTTT. Translated: CSARDRQSANTGELFF.

This clonotype was detected many times. The rearrangement joins TRBV12-3 or TRBV12-4 to TRBJ1-5, with 9 nucleotides matching TRBD1. V gave up 5 bases and J gave up 8 bases; unmatched junction bases: 10. CDR3 size: 15 residues. The CDR3 DNA reads as TGTGCCAGCAGTCTTCAAACAGGGGGCAAAAAGCCCCAGCATTTT. This codes for CASSLQTGGKKPQHF.

This clonotype has a handful of counts. The chain links TRBV6-5 to TRBJ2-7, with a tentative D call TRBD2 (6 bases). V lost 4 bases to trimming and J lost 2 bases, with 12 bases between them. This CDR3 has 14 residues. Germline V gene lookup returns CDR1 MNHEY and CDR2 SVGAGI. The CDR3 DNA follows: TGTGCCAGCAGTTTCGGTAGCGGCCCCTACGAGCAGTACTTC. Protein product: CASSFGSGPYEQYF.

The chain links TRBV6-1 to TRBJ2-3; TRBD2 might be the D (6 bases). The germline CDR1 and CDR2 sequences are MNHNS and SASEGT. The CDR3 contains 15 residues. V was trimmed by 0 bases and J by 2 bases, leaving 9 bases between them. This CDR3 reads CASSEAPSATDTQYF. The CDR3 nucleotides are TGTGCCAGCAGTGAAGCGCCTAGCGCCACAGATACGCAGTATTTT.

Remarks on this clonotype: This clone may be a read error of a much larger clone one base away. The V gene is TRBV20-1, the J gene TRBJ2-7, with 8 bases aligning to TRBD2. V trimming: 1 base; J trimming: 7 bases; junction bases outside the gene matches: 9. The CDR3 runs 14 residues. Looked up from germline, CDR1 is DFQATT and CDR2 is SNEGSKA (reference sequence). This chain's CDR3 is CSARGAGGHNEQYF. The CDR3 nucleotides read TGCAGTGCTAGAGGGGCGGGGGGCCACAATGAGCAGTACTTC.

This clonotype was picked up many times. This chain uses TRBV7-9 with TRBJ1-4; 7 bases map to TRBD1. Trimming removed 6 bases from V and 3 bases from J; junction bases left unmatched: 7. Per germline, CDR1 SEHNR and CDR2 FQNEAQ (reference sequence). CDR3 size: 15 residues. For the CDR3, the DNA is TGTGCCAGCAGTATAGCCGGGACAGCTAATGAAAAACTGTTTTTT. This encodes CASSIAGTANEKLFF.

This clonotype was detected ten times or more. This chain links TRBV24-1 with TRBJ2-5; D might be TRBD2 (6 bases). V was cut by 4 bases and J by 5 bases, with 16 bases left in between. Germline V gene data show CDR1 as KGHDR and CDR2 as SFDVKD. The CDR3 is made up of 15 amino acids. The CDR3 loop reads CATSESGGTRETQYF. The DNA for the CDR3 is TGTGCCACCAGTGAGTCCGGGGGTACCCGGGAGACCCAGTACTTC.

This clonotype has ten or more counts. V and J are TRBV18 and TRBJ1-3; D is perhaps TRBD1 (6 bases). The CDR3 consists of 13 residues. V was cut by 4 bases and J by 5 bases, with 9 bases left in between. From germline, CDR1 is KGHSH and CDR2 LQKENI. CDR3: CASSLGQRNTIYF. CDR3 nucleotides: TGTGCCAGCTCACTCGGACAGAGAAACACCATATATTTT.

This clonotype was recorded at least ten times. This rearrangement joins TRBV7-3 to TRBJ2-5; D may be TRBD1 (6 bases). Germline values: CDR1 SGHTA, CDR2 FQGTGA. This CDR3 region has 14 residues. The V and J ends lost 6 bases and 5 bases respectively, with 16 bases between them. The CDR3 sequence is CASSSGTPGETQYF. CDR3 bases: TGTGCCAGCAGTTCCGGGACACCGGGGGAGACCCAGTACTTC.

This clonotype was counted a single time. This sequence joins TRBV7-2 and TRBJ2-7, with a tentative D call TRBD2 (6 bases). This CDR3 is 16 amino acids long. The germline CDR1 and CDR2 sequences are SGHTA and FQGNSA. The V end was cut by 1 base, the J end by 7 bases, with 20 bases between. CDR3 sequence: CASSLGAGTHVPEQYF. The DNA of the CDR3 is TGTGCCAGCAGCTTAGGGGCCGGGACTCACGTACCTGAGCAGTACTTC.